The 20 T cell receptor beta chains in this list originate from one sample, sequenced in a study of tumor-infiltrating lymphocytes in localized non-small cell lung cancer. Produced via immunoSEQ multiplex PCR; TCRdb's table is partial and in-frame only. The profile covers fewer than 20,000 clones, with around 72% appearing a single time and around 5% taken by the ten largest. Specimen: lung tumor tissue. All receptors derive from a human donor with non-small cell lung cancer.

The CDR3 region has the DNA TGCGCCAGCAGCCAAGAGGGCGGGGGGACCTACAATGAGCAGTTCTTC. Protein: CASSQEGGGTYNEQFF. J is TRBJ2-1 and V is TRBV4-3, with 8 bases aligning to TRBD2. The CDR3 spans 16 residues. With V trimmed by 0 bases and J by 2 bases, 3 bases remained unmatched. Germline V gene sequence: CDR1 LGHNA, CDR2 YSLEER.

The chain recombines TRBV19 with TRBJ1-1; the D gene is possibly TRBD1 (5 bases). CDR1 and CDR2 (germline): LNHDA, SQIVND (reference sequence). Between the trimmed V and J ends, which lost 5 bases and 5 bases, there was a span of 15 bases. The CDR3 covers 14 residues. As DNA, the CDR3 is TGTGCCAGTAGTGGGGCTCAGGCGCGGACTGAAGCTTTCTTT. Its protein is CASSGAQARTEAFF.

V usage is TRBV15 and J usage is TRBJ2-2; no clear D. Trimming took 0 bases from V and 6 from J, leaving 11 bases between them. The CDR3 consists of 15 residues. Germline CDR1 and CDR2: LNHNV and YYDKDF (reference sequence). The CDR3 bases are TGTGCCACCAGCAGAGATCAGACCGCGGCCGGGGAGCTGTTTTTT. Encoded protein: CATSRDQTAAGELFF.

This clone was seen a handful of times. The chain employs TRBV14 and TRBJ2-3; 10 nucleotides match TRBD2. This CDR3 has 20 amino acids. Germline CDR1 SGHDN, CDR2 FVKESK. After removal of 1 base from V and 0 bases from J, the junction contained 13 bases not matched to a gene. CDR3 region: CASSQAIRTGTSVSTDTQYF. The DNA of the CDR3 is TGTGCCAGCAGCCAAGCAATAAGGACTGGGACTAGCGTTAGCACAGATACGCAGTATTTT.

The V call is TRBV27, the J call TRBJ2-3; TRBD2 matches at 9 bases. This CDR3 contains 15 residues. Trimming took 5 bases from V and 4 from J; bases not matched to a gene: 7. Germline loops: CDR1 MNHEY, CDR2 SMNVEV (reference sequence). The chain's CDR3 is CASSRVAGEADTQYF. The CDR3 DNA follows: TGTGCCAGCAGTCGGGTAGCGGGAGAAGCAGATACGCAGTATTTT.

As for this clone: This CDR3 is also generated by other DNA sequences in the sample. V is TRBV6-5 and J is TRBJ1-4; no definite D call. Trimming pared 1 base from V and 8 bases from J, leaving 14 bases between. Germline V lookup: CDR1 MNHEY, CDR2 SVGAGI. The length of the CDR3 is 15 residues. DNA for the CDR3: TGTGCCAGCAGTTACTGGAGCAGCTCGCGAGAAAAACTGTTTTTT. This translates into CASSYWSSSREKLFF.

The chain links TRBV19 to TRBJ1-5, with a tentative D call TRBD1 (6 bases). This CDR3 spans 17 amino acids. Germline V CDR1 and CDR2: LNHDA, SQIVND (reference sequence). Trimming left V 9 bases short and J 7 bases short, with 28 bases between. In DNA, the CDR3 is TGTGCCAGCAGAGCAGCCCTTCGGACAGTAACGGGCCAGCCCCAGCATTTT. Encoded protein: CASRAALRTVTGQPQHF.

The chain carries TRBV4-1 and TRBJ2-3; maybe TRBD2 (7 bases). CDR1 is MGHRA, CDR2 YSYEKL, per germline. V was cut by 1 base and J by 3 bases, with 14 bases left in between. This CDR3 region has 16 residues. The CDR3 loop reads CASSQGFGGRTDTQYF. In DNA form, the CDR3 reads TGCGCCAGCAGCCAAGGTTTCGGGGGGCGGACAGATACGCAGTATTTT.

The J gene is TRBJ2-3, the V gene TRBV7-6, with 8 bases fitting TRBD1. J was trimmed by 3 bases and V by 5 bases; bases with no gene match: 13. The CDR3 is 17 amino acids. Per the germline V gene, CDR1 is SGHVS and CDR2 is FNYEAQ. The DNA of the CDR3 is TGTGCCAGCAGCCACCCCGGGACAGGTCGCGGAACAGATACGCAGTATTTT. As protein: CASSHPGTGRGTDTQYF.

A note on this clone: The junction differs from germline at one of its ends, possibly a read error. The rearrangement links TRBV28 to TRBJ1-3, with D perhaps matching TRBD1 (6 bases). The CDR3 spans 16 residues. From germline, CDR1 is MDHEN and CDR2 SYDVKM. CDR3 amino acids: CASSLWGQGVGNTIYF. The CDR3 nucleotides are TGTGCCAGCAGTCTATGGGGACAAGGTGTTGGAAACACCATATATTTT.

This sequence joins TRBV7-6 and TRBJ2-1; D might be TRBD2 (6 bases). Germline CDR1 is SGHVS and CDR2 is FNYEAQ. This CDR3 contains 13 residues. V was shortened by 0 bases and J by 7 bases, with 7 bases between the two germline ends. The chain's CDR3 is CASSLARGNEQFF. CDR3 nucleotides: TGTGCCAGCAGCTTAGCGCGGGGAAATGAGCAGTTCTTC.

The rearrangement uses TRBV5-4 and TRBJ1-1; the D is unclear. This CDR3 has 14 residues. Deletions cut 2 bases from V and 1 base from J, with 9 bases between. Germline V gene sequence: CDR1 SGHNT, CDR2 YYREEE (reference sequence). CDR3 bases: TGTGCCAGCAGCTTACAGTGGAGGAACACTGAAGCTTTCTTT. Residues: CASSLQWRNTEAFF.

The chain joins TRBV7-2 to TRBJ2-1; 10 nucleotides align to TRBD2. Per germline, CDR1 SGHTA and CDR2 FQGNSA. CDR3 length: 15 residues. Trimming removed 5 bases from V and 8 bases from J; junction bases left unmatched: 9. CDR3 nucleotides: TGTGCCAGCAGCCCCCTGGGAGCGGGAGGGGATGAGCAGTTCTTC. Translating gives CASSPLGAGGDEQFF.

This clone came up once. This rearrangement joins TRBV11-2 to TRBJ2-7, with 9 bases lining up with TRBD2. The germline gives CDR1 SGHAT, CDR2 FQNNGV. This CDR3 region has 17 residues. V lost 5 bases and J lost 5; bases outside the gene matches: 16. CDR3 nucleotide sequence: TGTGCCAGCAGCACCCGGGGTGCGGGAGGGCCCCTGGACGAGCAGTACTTC. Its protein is CASSTRGAGGPLDEQYF.

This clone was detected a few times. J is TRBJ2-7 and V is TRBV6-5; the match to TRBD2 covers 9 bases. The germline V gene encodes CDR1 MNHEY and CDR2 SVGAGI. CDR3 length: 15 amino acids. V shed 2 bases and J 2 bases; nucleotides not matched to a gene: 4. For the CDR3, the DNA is TGTGCCAGCAGTTACCTAGCGGGATCAGCCTACGAGCAGTACTTC. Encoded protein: CASSYLAGSAYEQYF.

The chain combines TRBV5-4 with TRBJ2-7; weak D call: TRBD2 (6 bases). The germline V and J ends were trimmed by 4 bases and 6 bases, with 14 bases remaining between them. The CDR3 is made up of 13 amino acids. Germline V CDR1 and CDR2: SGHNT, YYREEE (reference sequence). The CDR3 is CASSPLSGGEQYF. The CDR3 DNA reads TGTGCCAGCAGCCCCCTTTCCGGGGGCGAGCAGTACTTC.

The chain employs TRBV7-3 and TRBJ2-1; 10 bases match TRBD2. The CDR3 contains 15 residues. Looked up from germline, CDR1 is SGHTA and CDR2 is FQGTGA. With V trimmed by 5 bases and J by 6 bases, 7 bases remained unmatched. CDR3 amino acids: CASSILSGRSNEQFF. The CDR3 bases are TGTGCCAGCAGCATCCTTAGCGGGAGGTCCAATGAGCAGTTCTTC.

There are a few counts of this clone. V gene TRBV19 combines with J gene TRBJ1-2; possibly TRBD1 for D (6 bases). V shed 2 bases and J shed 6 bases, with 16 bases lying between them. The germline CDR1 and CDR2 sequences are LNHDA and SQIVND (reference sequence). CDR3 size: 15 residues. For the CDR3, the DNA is TGTGCCAGTAGTATAACGGGGGGGCGCTTGGATGGCTACACCTTC. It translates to CASSITGGRLDGYTF.

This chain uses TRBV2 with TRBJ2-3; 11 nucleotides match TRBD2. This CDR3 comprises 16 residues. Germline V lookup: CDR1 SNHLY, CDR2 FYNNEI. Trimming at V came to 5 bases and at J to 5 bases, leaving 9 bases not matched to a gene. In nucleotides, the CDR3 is TGTGCCAGCAGTTCTAAGATAGCGGGAGGGGGAGATACGCAGTATTTT. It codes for CASSSKIAGGGDTQYF. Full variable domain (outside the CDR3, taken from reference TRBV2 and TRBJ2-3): EPEVTQTPSHQVTQMGQEVILRCVPISNHLYFYWYRQILGQKVEFLVSFYNNEISEKSEIFDDQFSVERPDGSNFTLKIRSTKLEDSAMYFCASSSKIAGGGDTQYFGPGTRLTVL.

The CDR3 DNA reads as TGTGCCAGCAGCTTCAGGGTGACGATGAACACTGAAGCTTTCTTT. Its translation is CASSFRVTMNTEAFF. V is TRBV5-6 and J is TRBJ1-1; possibly TRBD1 for D (5 bases). Trimming shortened V by 2 bases and J by 0 bases, and 11 bases separated the two germline ends. There are 15 residues in the CDR3. Germline V lookup: CDR1 SGHDT, CDR2 YYEEEE. The variable domain in full, with the rest retrieved from reference TRBV5-6 and TRBJ1-1, is DAGVTQSPTHLIKTRGQQVTLRCSPKSGHDTVSWYQQALGQGPQFIFQYYEEEERQRGNFPDRFSGHQFPNYSSELNVNALLLGDSALYLCASSFRVTMNTEAFFGQGTRLTVV.